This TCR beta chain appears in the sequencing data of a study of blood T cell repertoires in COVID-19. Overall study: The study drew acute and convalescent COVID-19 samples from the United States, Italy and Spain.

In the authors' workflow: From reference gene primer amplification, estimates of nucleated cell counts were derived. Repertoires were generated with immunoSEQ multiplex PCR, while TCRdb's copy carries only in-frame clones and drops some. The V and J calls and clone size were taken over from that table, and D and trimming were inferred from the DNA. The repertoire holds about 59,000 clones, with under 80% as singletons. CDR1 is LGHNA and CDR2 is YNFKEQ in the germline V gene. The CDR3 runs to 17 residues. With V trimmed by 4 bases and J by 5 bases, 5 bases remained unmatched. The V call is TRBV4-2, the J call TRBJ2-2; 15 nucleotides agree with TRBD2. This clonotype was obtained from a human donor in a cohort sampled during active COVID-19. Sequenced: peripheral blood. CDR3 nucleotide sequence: TGTGCCAGCAGCCCCTCCGGACTAGCGGGAGGGACCGGGGAGCTGTTTTTT. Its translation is CASSPSGLAGGTGELFF.